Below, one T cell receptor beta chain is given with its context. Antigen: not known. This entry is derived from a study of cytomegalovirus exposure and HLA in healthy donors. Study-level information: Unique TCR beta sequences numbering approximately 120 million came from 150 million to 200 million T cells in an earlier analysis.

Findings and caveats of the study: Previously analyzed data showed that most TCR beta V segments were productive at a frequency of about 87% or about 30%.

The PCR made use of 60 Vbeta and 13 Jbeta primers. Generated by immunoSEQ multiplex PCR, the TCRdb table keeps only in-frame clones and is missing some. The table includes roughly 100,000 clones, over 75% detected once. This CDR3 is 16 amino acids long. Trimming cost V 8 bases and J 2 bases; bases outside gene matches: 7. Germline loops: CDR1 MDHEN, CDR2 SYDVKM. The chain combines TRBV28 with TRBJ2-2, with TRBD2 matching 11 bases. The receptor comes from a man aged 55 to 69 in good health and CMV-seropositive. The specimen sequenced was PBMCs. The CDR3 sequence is CASQPTSGGNTGELFF. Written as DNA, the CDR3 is TGTGCCAGCCAACCTACTAGCGGGGGTAACACCGGGGAGCTGTTTTTT. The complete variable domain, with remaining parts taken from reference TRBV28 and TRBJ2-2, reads DVKVTQSSRYLVKRTGEKVFLECVQDMDHENMFWYRQDPGLGLRLIYFSYDVKMKEKGDIPEGYSVSREKKERFSLILESASTNQTSMYLCASQPTSGGNTGELFFGEGSRLTVL.